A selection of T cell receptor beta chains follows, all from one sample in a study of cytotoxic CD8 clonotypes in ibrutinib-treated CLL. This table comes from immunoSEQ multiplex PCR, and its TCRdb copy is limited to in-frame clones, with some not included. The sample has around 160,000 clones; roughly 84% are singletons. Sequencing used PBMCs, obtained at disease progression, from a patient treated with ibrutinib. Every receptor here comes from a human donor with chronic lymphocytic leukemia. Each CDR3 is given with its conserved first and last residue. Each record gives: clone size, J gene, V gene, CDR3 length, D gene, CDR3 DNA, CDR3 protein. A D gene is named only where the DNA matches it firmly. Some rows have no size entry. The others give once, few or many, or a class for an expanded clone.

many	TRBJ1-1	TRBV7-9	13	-	TGTGCCAGCAGCTTATGGGGACGCACTGAAGCTTTCTTT	CASSLWGRTEAFF
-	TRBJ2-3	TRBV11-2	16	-	TGTGCCAGCAGCTTAGCCGCGGCTAGCGGCACAGATACGCAGTATTTT	CASSLAAASGTDTQYF
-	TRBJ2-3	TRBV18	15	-	TGTGCCAGCTCACCGACCAGGGGCCTCACAGATACGCAGTATTTT	CASSPTRGLTDTQYF
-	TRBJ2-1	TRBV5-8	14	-	TGTGCCAGCAGCTTGGGGGTCTCCTACAATGAGCAGTTCTTC	CASSLGVSYNEQFF
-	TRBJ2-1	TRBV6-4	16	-	TGTGCCAGCAGTGAGTCCCCGGACAGACTTTACAATGAGCAGTTCTTC	CASSESPDRLYNEQFF
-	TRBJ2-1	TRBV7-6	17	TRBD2	TGTGCCAGCAGCCACTTAGGACTAGCGGGAGGCCACAATGAGCAGTTCTTC	CASSHLGLAGGHNEQFF
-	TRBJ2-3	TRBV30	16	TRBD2	TGTGCCTGGAGTGTACGACTAGCGGGAGTAGGAGATACGCAGTATTTT	CAWSVRLAGVGDTQYF
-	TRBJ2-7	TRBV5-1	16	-	TGCGCCAGCAGCCTCCAGGATTGGGGTAGGTCCTACGAGCAGTACTTC	CASSLQDWGRSYEQYF
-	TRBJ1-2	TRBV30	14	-	TGTGCCTGGAGTGTACCGGGACGTAGCTATGGCTACACCTTC	CAWSVPGRSYGYTF
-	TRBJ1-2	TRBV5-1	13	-	TGCGCCAGCAGCTTGACCTTTCTCTATGGCTACACCTTC	CASSLTFLYGYTF
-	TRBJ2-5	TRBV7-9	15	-	TGTGCCAGCAGCTTAGGCATGGGACTCCAAGAGACCCAGTACTTC	CASSLGMGLQETQYF
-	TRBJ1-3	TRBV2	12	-	TGTGCCAGCAGTCCCAACCGAAACACCATATATTTT	CASSPNRNTIYF
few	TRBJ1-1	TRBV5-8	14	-	TGTGCCAGCAGCTTTCGGTCCGTGGGGACTGAAGCTTTCTTT	CASSFRSVGTEAFF
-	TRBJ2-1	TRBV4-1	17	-	TGCGCCAGCAGCCCTACCGGGGGCTGGGGGCCTAACAATGAGCAGTTCTTC	CASSPTGGWGPNNEQFF
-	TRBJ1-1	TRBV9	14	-	TGTGCCAGCAGCGTAGATAGGCTCGGGAGTGAAGCTTTCTTT	CASSVDRLGSEAFF
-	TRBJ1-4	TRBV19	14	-	TGTGCCAGTAGGGTGGGGGTAGCTAATGAAAAACTGTTTTTT	CASRVGVANEKLFF
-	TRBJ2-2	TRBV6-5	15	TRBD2	TGTGCCAGCAGTTCACCGGGACTAGGTTCCGGGGAGCTGTTTTTT	CASSSPGLGSGELFF
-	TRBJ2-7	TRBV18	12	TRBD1	TGTGCCAGCTCACCGGACAGGGCTGCGCAGTACTTC	CASSPDRAAQYF
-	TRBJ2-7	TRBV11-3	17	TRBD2	TGTGCCAGCAGCCCAGGACTAGCGGGATTATGGTCCTACGAGCAGTACTTC	CASSPGLAGLWSYEQYF
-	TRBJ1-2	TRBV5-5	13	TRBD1	TGTGCCAGCAGCTTGAGACAGGGATTTGGCTACACCTTC	CASSLRQGFGYTF
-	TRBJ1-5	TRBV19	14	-	TGTGCCAGTATACCGGGACAACGGAATCAGCCCCAGCATTTT	CASIPGQRNQPQHF
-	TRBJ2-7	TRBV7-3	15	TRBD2	TGTGCCAGCAGCCGGCTAGCGGGAGCAACCTACGAGCAGTACTTC	CASSRLAGATYEQYF
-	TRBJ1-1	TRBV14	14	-	TGTGCCAGCAGCCGGATCCGGGCGAACACTGAAGCTTTCTTT	CASSRIRANTEAFF
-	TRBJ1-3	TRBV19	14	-	TGTGCCAGTAACAGCTGGAGCTCTGGAAACACCATATATTTT	CASNSWSSGNTIYF
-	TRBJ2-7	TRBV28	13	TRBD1	TGTGCCAGCCGACAGGGGTTCCCCTACGAGCAGTACTTC	CASRQGFPYEQYF
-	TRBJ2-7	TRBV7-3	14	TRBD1	TGTGCCAGCAGCTTGGGACAGGGAATCAACGAGCAGTACTTC	CASSLGQGINEQYF
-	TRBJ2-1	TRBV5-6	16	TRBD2	TGTGCCAGCAGCTTGGCGACTAGCGGGAGTTACAATGAGCAGTTCTTC	CASSLATSGSYNEQFF
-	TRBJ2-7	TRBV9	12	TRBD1	TGTGCCAGCAGTGCTGACAGGGACGAGCAGTACTTC	CASSADRDEQYF
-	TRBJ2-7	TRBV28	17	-	TGTGCCAGCAGTTTTTTGGGGGGCTATGTGGCCACGGGGGAGCAGTACTTC	CASSFLGGYVATGEQYF